Listed below are T cell receptor beta chains from one sample, sequenced in a study of T cells after yellow fever vaccination. TCRdb processed the 5' RACE reads anew with MiXCR; each CDR3 protein has one entry. This table holds approximately 510,000 distinct CDR3 sequences, 20% to 25% found once. The sequenced sample was PBMCs, obtained approximately 22 days after the first yellow fever vaccination. The receptor source for this set is a man between 18 and 29 years old who received the YFV17D yellow fever vaccine. CDR3s include the opening cysteine and the closing phenylalanine or tryptophan. The D gene is left open where the match is weak. Size is omitted from some rows. Given values are once, few, many or a class for expanded clones.

D gene | J gene | clone size | V gene | CDR3 protein | CDR3 DNA
- | TRBJ1-2 | many | TRBV6-6 | CASSQGIYGYTF | TGTGCCAGCAGTCAGGGGATCTATGGCTACACCTTC
- | TRBJ2-1 | few | TRBV24-1 | CATSAPGTRGNEQFF | TGTGCCACCAGTGCCCCCGGGACACGAGGTAATGAGCAGTTCTTC
- | TRBJ1-2 | - | TRBV20-1 | CSAPSGRTGYTF | TGCAGTGCTCCGTCGGGACGGACAGGCTACACCTTC
- | TRBJ2-5 | few | TRBV2 | CASSAKGAAGETQYF | TGTGCCAGCAGTGCAAAAGGGGCGGCGGGGGAGACCCAGTACTTC
- | TRBJ2-2 | - | TRBV28 | CASSLMGVAGELFF | TGTGCCAGCAGTTTAATGGGGGTGGCCGGGGAGCTGTTTTTT
- | TRBJ2-7 | - | TRBV27 | CASGPSSYEQYF | TGTGCCAGTGGGCCAAGCTCCTACGAGCAGTACTTC
TRBD2 | TRBJ2-1 | - | TRBV12-3/TRBV12-4 | CASGPILGTSGESSYNEQFF | TGTGCCAGCGGTCCGATTCTTGGGACTAGCGGGGAGAGCTCCTACAATGAGCAGTTCTTC
- | TRBJ2-5 | - | TRBV20-1 | CSGIGVGQETQYF | TGCAGTGGAATTGGGGTGGGCCAAGAGACCCAGTACTTC
- | TRBJ2-5 | few | TRBV7-2 | CASSRQRILGETQYF | TGTGCCAGCAGCCGACAGCGGATCCTCGGGGAGACCCAGTACTTC
TRBD1 | TRBJ2-4 | - | TRBV20-1 | CSVVIDLDRGLENIQYF | TGCAGTGTCGTTATAGACTTGGACAGGGGGCTGGAAAACATTCAGTACTTC
- | TRBJ1-2 | - | TRBV6-5 | CASSYSSQSYGYTF | TGTGCCAGCAGTTACTCGTCACAGAGCTATGGCTACACCTTC
- | TRBJ2-5 | - | TRBV29-1 | CSVEFGEETQYF | TGCAGCGTTGAGTTCGGGGAAGAGACCCAGTACTTC
TRBD1 | TRBJ1-4 | many | TRBV15 | CATSSGTVREKLFF | TGTGCCACCAGCAGCGGGACAGTTCGGGAAAAACTGTTTTTT
- | TRBJ1-2 | - | TRBV4-3 | CASSQGWSNYGYTF | TGCGCCAGCAGCCAAGGGTGGTCTAACTATGGCTACACCTTC
TRBD1 | TRBJ1-4 | many | TRBV7-2 | CASSLPTGDNEKLFF | TGTGCCAGCAGCTTACCGACAGGGGATAATGAAAAACTGTTTTTT
TRBD1 | TRBJ2-3 | - | TRBV9 | CASSVTGGLDTQYF | TGTGCCAGCAGCGTGACAGGGGGCTTAGATACGCAGTATTTT
- | TRBJ2-2 | - | TRBV5-5 | CASSLRGSGELFF | TGTGCCAGCAGCTTGAGGGGCAGTGGGGAGCTGTTTTTT
- | TRBJ2-2 | - | TRBV20-1 | CSAREWGRDTGELFF | TGCAGTGCTAGAGAGTGGGGCAGGGATACCGGGGAGCTGTTTTTT
- | TRBJ1-3 | - | TRBV4-3 | CASSQDLGQALVGNTIYF | TGCGCCAGCAGCCAAGATCTGGGCCAGGCTTTAGTCGGAAACACCATATATTTT
- | TRBJ2-5 | - | TRBV9 | CASSGERETQYF | TGTGCCAGCAGCGGGGAAAGAGAGACCCAGTACTTC
TRBD1 | TRBJ2-7 | - | TRBV4-1 | CASSQLIWTGSYEQYF | TGCGCCAGCAGCCAACTGATATGGACAGGGTCCTACGAGCAGTACTTC
- | TRBJ2-6 | many | TRBV7-3 | CASSSGLSGANVLTF | TGTGCCAGCAGCTCGGGTCTCTCTGGGGCCAACGTCCTGACTTTC
- | TRBJ2-1 | - | TRBV7-3 | CASSLSRVDEQFF | TGTGCCAGCAGCTTAAGCAGGGTCGATGAGCAGTTCTTC
- | TRBJ2-3 | - | TRBV6-1 | CASSEKPQDTQYF | TGTGCCAGCAGTGAAAAACCTCAAGATACGCAGTATTTT
- | TRBJ1-3 | few | TRBV5-1 | CASSTGRTSSGNTIYF | TGCGCCAGCAGCACGGGACGGACTAGCTCTGGAAACACCATATATTTT
TRBD1 | TRBJ2-7 | few | TRBV20-1 | CSAGKGQGSYEQYF | TGCAGTGCTGGTAAAGGACAGGGGTCCTACGAGCAGTACTTC
- | TRBJ1-1 | few | TRBV20-1 | CSASRALDTEAFF | TGCAGTGCTAGCAGAGCGTTGGACACTGAAGCTTTCTTT
- | TRBJ1-1 | few | TRBV23-1 | CASSQPDGAAFF | TGCGCCAGCAGTCAACCTGATGGGGCAGCTTTCTTT
- | TRBJ2-5 | few | TRBV28 | CASSLAGKTQYF | TGTGCCAGCAGTTTAGCGGGCAAGACCCAGTACTTC
- | TRBJ2-1 | - | TRBV7-9 | CSSSPPGISSYNEQFF | TGTTCCAGCAGCCCGCCCGGCATCAGCTCCTACAATGAGCAGTTCTTC
TRBD1 | TRBJ2-4 | - | TRBV14 | CASSQEGQGSRNIQYF | TGTGCCAGCAGCCAAGAGGGACAGGGTTCGAGGAACATTCAGTACTTC
- | TRBJ2-7 | once | TRBV21-1 | CASSKHRATYEQYF | TGTGCCAGCAGCAAGCACCGGGCCACTTACGAGCAGTACTTC
TRBD1 | TRBJ2-1 | - | TRBV11-2 | CASSSTRDRGYSSYNEQFF | TGTGCCAGCAGCTCCACCCGGGACAGGGGGTACAGCTCCTACAATGAGCAGTTCTTC
- | TRBJ2-2 | few | TRBV7-8 | CASSLVFGGELFF | TGTGCCAGCAGCTTAGTGTTCGGCGGGGAGCTGTTTTTT
TRBD1 | TRBJ1-4 | - | TRBV5-1 | CASSLEGRGHEKLFF | TGCGCCAGCAGCTTGGAGGGCAGGGGGCACGAAAAACTGTTTTTT